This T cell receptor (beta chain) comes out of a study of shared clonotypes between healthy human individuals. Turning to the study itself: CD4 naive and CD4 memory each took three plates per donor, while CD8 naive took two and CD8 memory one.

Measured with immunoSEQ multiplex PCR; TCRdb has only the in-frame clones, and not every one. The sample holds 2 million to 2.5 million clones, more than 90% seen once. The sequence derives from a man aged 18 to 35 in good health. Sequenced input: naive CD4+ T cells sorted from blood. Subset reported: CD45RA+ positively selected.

The CDR3 coding sequence is TGTGCCAGCAGCTTATTAGGGCGGGGGGACCCCCAAGAGACCCAGTACTTC. Its translation: CASSLLGRGDPQETQYF. The chain is built from TRBV7-3 and TRBJ2-5; 8 bases agree with TRBD2. Germline V gene sequence: CDR1 SGHTA, CDR2 FQGTGA. CDR3 length: 17 residues. Trimming removed 2 bases from V and 1 base from J; junction bases left unmatched: 9.